The source of this T cell receptor (beta chain) is a study of T cells in Graves' hyperthyroidism and ophthalmopathy. General observations from the study: In validation, the model predicted ophthalmopathy. These predictions came a median about 6.5 months before onset.

TCR beta CDR3 regions were amplified from RNA transcripts. The TCR CDR3 first-round RT-PCR relied on the HTBI primer set. TCRdb recomputed calls from the multiplex PCR reads with MiXCR, one row per CDR3 protein. This table has about 600,000 distinct CDR3 sequences, 13% to 15% appearing once. This clonotype was seen a handful of times. Its target is unknown. Trimming at V came to 6 bases and at J to 4 bases, leaving 11 bases not matched to a gene. Germline CDR1 reads LNHDA; CDR2 reads SQIVND (reference sequence). The CDR3 extends over 15 amino acids. Pregnant or lactating patients were excluded, as were those with uncontrolled infection or other autoimmune disease. Each diagnosis drew on symptoms, thyroxine, TRAb, thyroid ultrasound and orbital computed tomography findings.

This sequence joins TRBV19 and TRBJ1-2; 7 nucleotides agree with TRBD1. The clonotype comes from a woman between 45 and 60 years old with Graves' ophthalmopathy. What was sequenced was blood. The CDR3 here is CASRYSPPGGYGYTF. CDR3 nucleotide sequence: TGTGCCAGTAGATACTCTCCCCCAGGGGGCTATGGCTACACCTTC. Based on the CDR3 plus reference TRBV19 and TRBJ1-2, the full variable domain is DGGITQSPKYLFRKEGQNVTLSCEQNLNHDAMYWYRQDPGQGLRLIYYSQIVNDFQKGDIAEGYSVSREKKESFPLTVTSAQKNPTAFYLCASRYSPPGGYGYTFGSGTRLTVV.